These 16 T cell receptor beta chains were all obtained from the same sample, sequenced in a study of blood T cell repertoires in COVID-19. This table comes from immunoSEQ multiplex PCR, and its TCRdb copy is limited to in-frame clones, with some not included. The table shows about 120,000 clones, with approximately 87% occurring only once. The sample consisted of peripheral blood. The receptor set was obtained from a woman aged 50 to 65 with acute or convalescent COVID-19.

This chain links TRBV7-2 with TRBJ2-5; D call uncertain. Trimming stripped 0 bases from V and 2 bases from J, with 4 bases between. This CDR3 is 13 amino acids long. The germline gives CDR1 SGHTA, CDR2 FQGNSA. CDR3 loop: CASSLAAQETQYF. CDR3 nucleotide sequence: TGTGCCAGCAGCTTAGCAGCACAAGAGACCCAGTACTTC.

The genes are TRBV4-1 and TRBJ2-2; D gene ambiguous. V shed 0 bases and J shed 9 bases, with 14 bases lying between them. Germline-derived CDR1 and CDR2 are MGHRA and YSYEKL. This CDR3 is 15 amino acids long. Here the CDR3 reads CASSQDLLSTRELFF. Written as DNA, the CDR3 is TGCGCCAGCAGCCAAGATCTACTTTCAACTAGGGAGCTGTTTTTT.

The chain has TRBV7-2 and TRBJ2-3; 10 bases are shared with TRBD1. The CDR3 is 16 residues long. V shed 5 bases and J 6 bases; nucleotides not matched to a gene: 11. Germline V gene data show CDR1 as SGHTA and CDR2 as FQGNSA. As DNA, the CDR3 is TGTGCCAGCAGCACCAGATCGACAGGGGGCGGGGATACGCAGTATTTT. Its protein product is CASSTRSTGGGDTQYF.

The chain is built from TRBV7-2 and TRBJ1-2, with a tentative D call TRBD1 (5 bases). This CDR3 contains 13 residues. The germline V and J ends were trimmed by 4 bases and 1 base, with 7 bases remaining between them. Germline V CDR1 and CDR2: SGHTA, FQGNSA. The CDR3 nucleotides read TGTGCCAGCAGCTGGGGGGTTAACTATGGCTACACCTTC. Encoded protein: CASSWGVNYGYTF.

V is TRBV3-1 (or the pseudogene TRBV3-2) and J is TRBJ1-1, with TRBD1 identical over 9 bases. Germline CDR1 and CDR2: LGHDT and YNNKEL (reference sequence). This CDR3 is built from 13 residues. The V and J ends lost 7 bases and 4 bases, in that order; junction bases with no gene match: 4. The CDR3 loop reads CASTQTGGTEAFF. The CDR3 bases are TGTGCCAGCACCCAGACAGGGGGCACTGAAGCTTTCTTT.

The J gene is TRBJ1-1, the V gene TRBV5-1; the match to TRBD1 covers 8 bases. Germline trimming cut 4 bases from V and 2 bases from J; bases unmatched to any gene: 16. The CDR3 sequence is 18 residues long. The germline V gene has CDR1 SGHRS and CDR2 YFSETQ. CDR3 in amino acids: CASSLIPGGATTNTEAFF. CDR3 DNA: TGCGCCAGCAGCCTTATCCCAGGGGGCGCAACGACAAACACTGAAGCTTTCTTT.

The chain combines TRBV7-2 with TRBJ2-7; no clear D gene. CDR1 and CDR2 (germline): SGHTA, FQGNSA. V shed 5 bases and J shed 3 bases, with 8 bases lying between them. The CDR3 is 12 amino acids. The CDR3 DNA reads TGTGCCAGCAGCCTTAGCATCTACGAGCAGTACTTC. It is translated as CASSLSIYEQYF.

This chain uses TRBV27 with TRBJ2-2; TRBD2 aligns across 8 bases. V lost 5 bases to trimming and J lost 2 bases; unmatched junction nucleotides: 10. Germline V gene lookup returns CDR1 MNHEY and CDR2 SMNVEV (reference sequence). This CDR3 region has 17 residues. CDR3 loop: CASSKGLGDLNTGELFF. The CDR3 DNA is TGTGCCAGCAGTAAGGGACTAGGGGATCTAAACACCGGGGAGCTGTTTTTT.

The genes are TRBV4-3 and TRBJ1-1; perhaps TRBD1 as D (6 bases). CDR1 and CDR2 (germline): LGHNA, YSLEER. This CDR3 contains 17 residues. The germline V and J ends were trimmed by 0 bases and 5 bases, with 19 bases remaining between them. Here the CDR3 reads CASSQDYSTGFWTEAFF. CDR3 nucleotides: TGCGCCAGCAGCCAAGATTATTCCACAGGGTTTTGGACTGAAGCTTTCTTT.

J is TRBJ1-2 and V is TRBV19; D not certain. The length of the CDR3 is 14 residues. With 1 base removed from V and 0 bases from J, the gap between germline ends came to 6 bases. Looked up from germline, CDR1 is LNHDA and CDR2 is SQIVND (reference sequence). DNA for the CDR3: TGTGCCAGTAGTATAGTTTTAGCTAACTATGGCTACACCTTC. This codes for CASSIVLANYGYTF.

Turning to this clone: The junction shows a germline mismatch at one end, possibly a read error. V and J are TRBV3-1 (or the pseudogene TRBV3-2) and TRBJ1-1; 7 bases map to TRBD1. Per the germline V gene, CDR1 is LGHDT and CDR2 is YNNKEL (reference sequence). The CDR3 consists of 12 residues. The DNA for the CDR3 is TGTGTCAGCAGCCGAGAGGGGGCGGAAGCTTTCTTT. The encoded protein is CVSSREGAEAFF.

The CDR3 DNA sequence: TGTGCCAGCAGCCAAAGGGGCTCCTCCGGGGAGCTGTTTTTT. This gives the protein CASSQRGSSGELFF. V usage is TRBV3-1 (or the pseudogene TRBV3-2) and J usage is TRBJ2-2; a weak D match, TRBD1 (5 bases). Germline CDR1 LGHDT, CDR2 YNNKEL (reference sequence). The CDR3 runs 14 residues. Trimming took off 2 bases at V and 6 bases at J, with 10 bases between the two ends.

The V call is TRBV10-2, the J call TRBJ2-5; possible D gene TRBD1, 6 bases. Per germline, CDR1 WSHSY and CDR2 SAAADI. Trimming took 11 bases from V and 5 from J, leaving 18 bases between them. This CDR3 is built from 13 residues. The CDR3 nucleotides read TGCGCCTCGCATGGGGGCAGTTGGGAGACCCAGTACTTC. It codes for CASHGGSWETQYF.

This rearrangement joins TRBV2 to TRBJ1-6, with TRBD1 as a possible D gene (5 bases). Trimming pared 6 bases from V and 7 bases from J, leaving 10 bases between. Germline assignment: CDR1 SNHLY and CDR2 FYNNEI. The CDR3 is made up of 13 amino acids. CDR3 DNA: TGTGCCAGCAGAACAGGAATGAATTCACCCCTCCACTTT. Translation: CASRTGMNSPLHF.

The rearrangement links TRBV7-2 to TRBJ2-7; D possibly corresponds to TRBD2 (5 bases). This CDR3 is 14 amino acids long. Germline assignment: CDR1 SGHTA and CDR2 FQGNSA. V gave up 6 bases and J gave up 0 bases, with 12 bases separating them. Written as DNA, the CDR3 is TGTGCCAGCAGTCGGACTCTTCTCTCCTACGAGCAGTACTTC. It translates to CASSRTLLSYEQYF.

V gene TRBV6-5 combines with J gene TRBJ1-1, with 7 positions matching TRBD1. CDR1 is MNHEY, CDR2 SVGAGI, per germline. The J segment lost 7 bases and the V segment lost 6 bases, leaving 8 bases of the junction unmatched. This CDR3 is 13 amino acids long. CDR3 DNA: TGTGCCAGCAGGGTACCGTGGACAGGTGAAGCTTTCTTT. Amino acid sequence: CASRVPWTGEAFF.